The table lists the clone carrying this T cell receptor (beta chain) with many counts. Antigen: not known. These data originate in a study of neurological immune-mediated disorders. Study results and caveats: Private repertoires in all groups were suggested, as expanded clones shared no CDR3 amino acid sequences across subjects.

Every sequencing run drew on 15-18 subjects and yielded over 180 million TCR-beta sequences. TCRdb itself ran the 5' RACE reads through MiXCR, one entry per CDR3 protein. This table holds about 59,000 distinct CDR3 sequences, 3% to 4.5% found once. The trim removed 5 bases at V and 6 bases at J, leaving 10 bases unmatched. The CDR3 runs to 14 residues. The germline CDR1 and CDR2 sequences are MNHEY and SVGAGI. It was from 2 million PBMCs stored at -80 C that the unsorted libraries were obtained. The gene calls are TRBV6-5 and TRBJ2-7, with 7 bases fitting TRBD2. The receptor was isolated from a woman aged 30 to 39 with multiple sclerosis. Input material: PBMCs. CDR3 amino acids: CASSRSGTMAEQYF. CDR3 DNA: TGTGCCAGCAGTCGGTCCGGGACTATGGCCGAGCAGTACTTC.